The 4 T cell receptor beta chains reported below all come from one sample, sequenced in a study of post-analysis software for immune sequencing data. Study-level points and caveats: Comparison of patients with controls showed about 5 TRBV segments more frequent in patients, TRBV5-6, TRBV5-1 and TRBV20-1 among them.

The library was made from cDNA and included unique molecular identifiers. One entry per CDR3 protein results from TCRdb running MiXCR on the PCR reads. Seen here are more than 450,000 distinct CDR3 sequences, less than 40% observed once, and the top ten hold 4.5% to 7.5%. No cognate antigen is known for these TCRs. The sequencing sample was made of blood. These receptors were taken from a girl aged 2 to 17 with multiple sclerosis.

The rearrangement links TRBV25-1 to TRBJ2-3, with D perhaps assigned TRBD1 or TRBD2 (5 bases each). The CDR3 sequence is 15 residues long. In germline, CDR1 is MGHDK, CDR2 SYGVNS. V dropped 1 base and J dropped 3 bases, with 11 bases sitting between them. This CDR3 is CASSELGVGTDTQYF. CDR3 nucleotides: TGTGCCAGCAGTGAATTGGGGGTGGGAACAGATACGCAGTATTTT.

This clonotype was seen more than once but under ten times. The CDR3 loop is CASSRPPGVVAKNIQYF. CDR3 DNA: TGTGCCAGCAGCCGACCGCCGGGAGTGGTGGCCAAAAACATTCAGTACTTC. The V gene is TRBV7-8, the J gene TRBJ2-4; D is possibly TRBD2 (6 bases). V was cut by 5 bases and J by 1 base, with 18 bases left in between. Germline-derived CDR1 and CDR2 are SGHVS and FQNEAQ. CDR3 length: 17 residues.

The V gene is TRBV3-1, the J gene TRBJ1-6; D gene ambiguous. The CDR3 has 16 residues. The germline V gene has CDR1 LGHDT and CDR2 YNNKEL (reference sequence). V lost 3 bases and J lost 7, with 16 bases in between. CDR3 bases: TGTGCCAGCAGCCAGAAAAGGTCGGGAGGCAATTCACCCCTCCACTTT. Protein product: CASSQKRSGGNSPLHF.

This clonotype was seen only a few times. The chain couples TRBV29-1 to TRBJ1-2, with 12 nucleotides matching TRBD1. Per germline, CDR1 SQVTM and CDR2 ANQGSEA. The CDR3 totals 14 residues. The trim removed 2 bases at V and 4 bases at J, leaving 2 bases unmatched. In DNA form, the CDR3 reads TGCAGCGTTGAAAGGGACAGGGGGCCCTATGGCTACACCTTC. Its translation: CSVERDRGPYGYTF.